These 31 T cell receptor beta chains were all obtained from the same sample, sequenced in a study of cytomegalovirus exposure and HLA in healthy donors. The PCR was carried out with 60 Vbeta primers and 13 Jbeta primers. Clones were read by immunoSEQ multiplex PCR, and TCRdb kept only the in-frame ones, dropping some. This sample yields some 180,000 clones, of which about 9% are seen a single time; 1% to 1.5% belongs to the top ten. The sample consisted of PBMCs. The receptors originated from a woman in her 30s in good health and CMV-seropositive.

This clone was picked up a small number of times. CDR3 amino acids: CASSTAWDRRYEQYF. The CDR3 DNA sequence: TGTGCCAGCAGCACAGCCTGGGACAGGCGTTACGAGCAGTACTTC. The chain carries TRBV7-2 and TRBJ2-7; 8 bases align to TRBD1. V shed 5 bases and J 4 bases; nucleotides not matched to a gene: 10. This CDR3 has 15 residues. Germline V CDR1 and CDR2: SGHTA, FQGNSA. The full variable domain, its missing parts supplied by reference TRBV7-2 and TRBJ2-7, is GAGVSQSPSNKVTEKGKDVELRCDPISGHTALYWYRQSLGQGLEFLIYFQGNSAPDKSGLPSDRFSAERTGGSVSTLTIQRTQQEDSAVYLCASSTAWDRRYEQYFGPGTRLTVT.

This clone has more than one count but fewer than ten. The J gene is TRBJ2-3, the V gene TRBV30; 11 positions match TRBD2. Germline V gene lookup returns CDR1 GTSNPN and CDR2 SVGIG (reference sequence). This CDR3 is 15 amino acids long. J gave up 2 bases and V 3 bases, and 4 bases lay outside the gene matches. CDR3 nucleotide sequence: TGTGCCTGGAGGGGGACTAGCGGTCCCACAGATACGCAGTATTTT. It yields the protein CAWRGTSGPTDTQYF.

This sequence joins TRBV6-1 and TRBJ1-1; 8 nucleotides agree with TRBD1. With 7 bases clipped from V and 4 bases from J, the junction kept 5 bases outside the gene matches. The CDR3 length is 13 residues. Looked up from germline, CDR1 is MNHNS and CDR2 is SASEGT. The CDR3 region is CASKPTGGTEAFF. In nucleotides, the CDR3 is TGTGCCAGCAAACCAACAGGGGGCACTGAAGCTTTCTTT.

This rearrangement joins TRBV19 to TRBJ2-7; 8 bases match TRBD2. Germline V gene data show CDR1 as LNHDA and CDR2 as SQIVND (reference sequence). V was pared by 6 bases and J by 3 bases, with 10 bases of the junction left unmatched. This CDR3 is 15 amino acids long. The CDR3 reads CASSNTLTSVYEQYF. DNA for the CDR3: TGTGCCAGTAGCAACACCTTGACTAGCGTCTACGAGCAGTACTTC.

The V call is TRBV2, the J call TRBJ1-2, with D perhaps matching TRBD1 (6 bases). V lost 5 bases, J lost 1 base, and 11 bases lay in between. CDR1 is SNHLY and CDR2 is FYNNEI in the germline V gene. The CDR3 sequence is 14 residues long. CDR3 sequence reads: CASSRGQFNYGYTF. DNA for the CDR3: TGTGCCAGCAGTCGAGGACAGTTTAACTATGGCTACACCTTC.

The CDR3 region has the DNA TGTGCCAGTAGTATATTAGACAGCGCTAACTATGGCTACACCTTC. Its protein is CASSILDSANYGYTF. The V call is TRBV19, the J call TRBJ1-2, with D tentatively TRBD1 (5 bases). Trimming shortened V by 2 bases and J by 0 bases, and 10 bases separated the two germline ends. Germline CDR1 LNHDA, CDR2 SQIVND (reference sequence). The CDR3 totals 15 residues.

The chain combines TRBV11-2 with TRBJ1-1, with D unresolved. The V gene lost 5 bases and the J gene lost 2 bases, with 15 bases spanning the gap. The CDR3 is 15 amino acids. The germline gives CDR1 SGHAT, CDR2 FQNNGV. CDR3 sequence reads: CASSPVSRPNTEAFF. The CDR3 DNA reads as TGTGCCAGCAGCCCCGTCAGCAGGCCCAACACTGAAGCTTTCTTT. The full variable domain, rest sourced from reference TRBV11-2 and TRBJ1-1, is EAGVAQSPRYKIIEKRQSVAFWCNPISGHATLYWYQQILGQGPKLLIQFQNNGVVDDSQLPKDRFSAERLKGVDSTLKIQPAKLEDSAVYLCASSPVSRPNTEAFFGQGTRLTVV.

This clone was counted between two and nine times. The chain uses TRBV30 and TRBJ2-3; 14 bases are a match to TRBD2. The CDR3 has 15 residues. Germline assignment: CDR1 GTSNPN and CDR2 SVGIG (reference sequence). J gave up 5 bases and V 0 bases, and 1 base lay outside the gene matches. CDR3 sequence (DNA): TGTGCCTGGAGTGTAGGGACTAGCGGGAGAGATACGCAGTATTTT. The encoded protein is CAWSVGTSGRDTQYF.

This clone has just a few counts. Written as DNA, the CDR3 is TGTGCCAGTAGCACCGGGACAGGGGGCCCCGGGGAGCTGTTTTTT. This gives the protein CASSTGTGGPGELFF. J is TRBJ2-2 and V is TRBV19; TRBD1 aligns across 12 bases. This CDR3 is built from 15 residues. The V segment lost 6 bases and the J segment 6 bases; nucleotides outside the gene matches: 5. Germline V gene sequence: CDR1 LNHDA, CDR2 SQIVND (reference sequence).

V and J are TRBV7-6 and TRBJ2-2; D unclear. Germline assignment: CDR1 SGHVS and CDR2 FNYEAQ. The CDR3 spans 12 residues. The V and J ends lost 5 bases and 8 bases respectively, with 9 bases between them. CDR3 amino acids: CASSEYRGELFF. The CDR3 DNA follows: TGTGCCAGCAGCGAGTATAGAGGGGAGCTGTTTTTT. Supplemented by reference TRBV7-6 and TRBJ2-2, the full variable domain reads GAGVSQSPRYKVTKRGQDVALRCDPISGHVSLYWYRQALGQGPEFLTYFNYEAQQDKSGLPNDRFSAERPEGSISTLTIQRTEQRDSAMYRCASSEYRGELFFGEGSRLTVL.

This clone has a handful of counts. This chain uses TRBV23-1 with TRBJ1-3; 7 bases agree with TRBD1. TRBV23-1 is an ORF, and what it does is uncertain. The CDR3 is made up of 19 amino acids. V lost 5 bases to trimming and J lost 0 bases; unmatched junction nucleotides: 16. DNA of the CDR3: TGCGCCAGCAGTAGAAGGGACAGCCTTTCGATCCGCTCTGGAAACACCATATATTTT. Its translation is CASSRRDSLSIRSGNTIYF.

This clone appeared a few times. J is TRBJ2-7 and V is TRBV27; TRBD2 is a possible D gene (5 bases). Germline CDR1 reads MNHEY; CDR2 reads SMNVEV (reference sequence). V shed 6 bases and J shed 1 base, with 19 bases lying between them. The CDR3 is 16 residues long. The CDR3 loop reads CASRLYGNTKSYEQYF. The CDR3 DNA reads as TGTGCCAGCAGACTTTACGGGAATACTAAATCCTACGAGCAGTACTTC.

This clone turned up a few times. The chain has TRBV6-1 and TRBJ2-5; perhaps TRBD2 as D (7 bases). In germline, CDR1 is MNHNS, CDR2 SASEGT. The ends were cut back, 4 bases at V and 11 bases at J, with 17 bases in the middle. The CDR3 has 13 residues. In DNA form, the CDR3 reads TGTGCCAGCAGTGGATCAGGGGCGGGGGAGCAGTACTTC. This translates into CASSGSGAGEQYF.

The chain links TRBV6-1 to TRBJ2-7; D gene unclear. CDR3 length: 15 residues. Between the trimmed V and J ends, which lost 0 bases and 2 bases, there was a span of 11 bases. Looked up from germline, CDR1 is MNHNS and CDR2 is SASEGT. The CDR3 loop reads CASSEATTPTYEQYF. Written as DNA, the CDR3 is TGTGCCAGCAGTGAAGCGACGACACCAACCTACGAGCAGTACTTC.

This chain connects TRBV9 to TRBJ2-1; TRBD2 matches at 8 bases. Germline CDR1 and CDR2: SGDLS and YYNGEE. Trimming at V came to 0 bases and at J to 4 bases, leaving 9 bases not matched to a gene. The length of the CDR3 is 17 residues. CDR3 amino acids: CASSVEAGASWYNEQFF. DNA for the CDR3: TGTGCCAGCAGCGTAGAAGCGGGGGCAAGTTGGTACAATGAGCAGTTCTTC.

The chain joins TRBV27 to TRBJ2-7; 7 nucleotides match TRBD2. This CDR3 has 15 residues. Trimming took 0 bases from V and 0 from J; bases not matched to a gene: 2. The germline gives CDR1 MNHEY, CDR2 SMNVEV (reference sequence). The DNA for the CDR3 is TGTGCCAGCAGTTTATCGACTAGCTCCTCCTACGAGCAGTACTTC. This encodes CASSLSTSSSYEQYF.

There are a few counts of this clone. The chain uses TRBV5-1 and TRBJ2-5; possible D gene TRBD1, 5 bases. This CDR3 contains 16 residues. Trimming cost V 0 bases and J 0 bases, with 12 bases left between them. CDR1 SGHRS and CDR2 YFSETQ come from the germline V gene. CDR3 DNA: TGCGCCAGCAGCTTGGAGGGGCAGAAGTACCAAGAGACCCAGTACTTC. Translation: CASSLEGQKYQETQYF.

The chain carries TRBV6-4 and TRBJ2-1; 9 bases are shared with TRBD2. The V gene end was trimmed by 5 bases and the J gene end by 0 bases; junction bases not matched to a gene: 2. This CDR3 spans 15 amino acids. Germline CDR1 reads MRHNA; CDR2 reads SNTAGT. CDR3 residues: CASSKAGGSYNEQFF. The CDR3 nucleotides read TGTGCCAGCAGTAAAGCGGGAGGCTCCTACAATGAGCAGTTCTTC.

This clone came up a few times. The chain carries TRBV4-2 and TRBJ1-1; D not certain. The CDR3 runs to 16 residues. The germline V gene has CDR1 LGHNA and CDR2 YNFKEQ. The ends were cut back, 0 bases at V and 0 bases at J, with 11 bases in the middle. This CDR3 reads CASSQEENLMNTEAFF. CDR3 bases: TGTGCCAGCAGCCAAGAAGAGAATCTTATGAACACTGAAGCTTTCTTT.

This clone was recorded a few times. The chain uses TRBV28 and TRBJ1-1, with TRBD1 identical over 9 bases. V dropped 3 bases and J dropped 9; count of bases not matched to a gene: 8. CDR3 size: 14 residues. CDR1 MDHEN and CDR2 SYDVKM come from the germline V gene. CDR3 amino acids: CASSLILQGAQAFF. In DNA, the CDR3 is TGTGCCAGCAGTTTGATTTTACAGGGGGCACAAGCTTTCTTT.

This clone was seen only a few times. The CDR3 DNA sequence: TGTGCCAGCAGCTACGGGTTCAACTATGGCTACACCTTC. Protein: CASSYGFNYGYTF. The genes are TRBV11-2 and TRBJ1-2; the D is unclear. Germline loops: CDR1 SGHAT, CDR2 FQNNGV. The CDR3 runs to 13 residues. V lost 4 bases to trimming and J lost 2 bases, with 8 bases between them.

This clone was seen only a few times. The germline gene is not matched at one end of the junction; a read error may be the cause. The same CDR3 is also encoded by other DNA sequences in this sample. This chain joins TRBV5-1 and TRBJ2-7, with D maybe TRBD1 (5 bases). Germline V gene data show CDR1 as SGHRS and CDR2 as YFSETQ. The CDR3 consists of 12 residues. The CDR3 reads CASSLEGYEQYF. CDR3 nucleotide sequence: TGCGCCAGCAGCTTGGAGGGGTACGAACAGTACTTC.

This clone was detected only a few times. The CDR3 nucleotides are TGTGCCAGCACTGAGAGAGCGGGAGGTCCCGGGGAGCTGTTTTTT. Encoded protein: CASTERAGGPGELFF. The rearrangement links TRBV2 to TRBJ2-2; 9 bases align to TRBD2. CDR1 and CDR2 (germline): SNHLY, FYNNEI. The CDR3 runs to 15 residues. V lost 7 bases, J lost 6 bases, and 9 bases stayed unmatched.

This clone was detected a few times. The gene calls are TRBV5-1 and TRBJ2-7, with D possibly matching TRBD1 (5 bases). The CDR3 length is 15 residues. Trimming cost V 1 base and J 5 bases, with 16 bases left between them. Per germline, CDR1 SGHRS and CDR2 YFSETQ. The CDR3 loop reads CASSLRAHQGNEQYF. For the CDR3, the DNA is TGCGCCAGCAGCTTGCGTGCACATCAGGGCAACGAGCAGTACTTC.

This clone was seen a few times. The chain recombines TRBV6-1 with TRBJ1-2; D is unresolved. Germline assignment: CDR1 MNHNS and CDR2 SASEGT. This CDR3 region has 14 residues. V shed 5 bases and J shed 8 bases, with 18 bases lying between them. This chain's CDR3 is CASSSYSGFMGYTF. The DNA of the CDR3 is TGTGCCAGCAGTTCATATTCGGGGTTTATGGGCTACACCTTC.

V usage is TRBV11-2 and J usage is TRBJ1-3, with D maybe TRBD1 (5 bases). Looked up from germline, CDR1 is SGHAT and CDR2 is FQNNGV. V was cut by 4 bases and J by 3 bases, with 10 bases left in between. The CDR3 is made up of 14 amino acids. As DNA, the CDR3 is TGTGCCAGCAGCTCCGCTCAGGGTGGAAACACCATATATTTT. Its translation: CASSSAQGGNTIYF. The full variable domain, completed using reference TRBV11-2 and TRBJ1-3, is EAGVAQSPRYKIIEKRQSVAFWCNPISGHATLYWYQQILGQGPKLLIQFQNNGVVDDSQLPKDRFSAERLKGVDSTLKIQPAKLEDSAVYLCASSSAQGGNTIYFGEGSWLTVV.

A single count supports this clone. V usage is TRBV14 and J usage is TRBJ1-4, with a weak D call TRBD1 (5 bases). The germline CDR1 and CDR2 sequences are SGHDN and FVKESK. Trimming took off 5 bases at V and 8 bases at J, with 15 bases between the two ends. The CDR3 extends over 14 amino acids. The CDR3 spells CASSLGGYTEKLFF. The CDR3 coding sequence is TGTGCCAGCAGCTTGGGGGGGTATACGGAAAAACTGTTTTTT.

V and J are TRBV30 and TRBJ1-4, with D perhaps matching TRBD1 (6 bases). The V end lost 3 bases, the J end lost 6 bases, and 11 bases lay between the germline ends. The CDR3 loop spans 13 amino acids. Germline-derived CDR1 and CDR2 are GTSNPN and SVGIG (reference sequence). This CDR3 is CAWRGGRDEKLFF. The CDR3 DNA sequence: TGTGCCTGGAGAGGGGGGAGGGATGAAAAACTGTTTTTT.

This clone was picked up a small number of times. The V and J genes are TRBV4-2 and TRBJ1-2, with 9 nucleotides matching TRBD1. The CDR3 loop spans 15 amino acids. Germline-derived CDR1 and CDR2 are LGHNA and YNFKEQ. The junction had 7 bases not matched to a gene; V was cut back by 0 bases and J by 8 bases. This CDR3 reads CASSQDPTGGKGYTF. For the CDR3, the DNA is TGTGCCAGCAGCCAAGATCCCACAGGGGGCAAAGGCTACACCTTC.

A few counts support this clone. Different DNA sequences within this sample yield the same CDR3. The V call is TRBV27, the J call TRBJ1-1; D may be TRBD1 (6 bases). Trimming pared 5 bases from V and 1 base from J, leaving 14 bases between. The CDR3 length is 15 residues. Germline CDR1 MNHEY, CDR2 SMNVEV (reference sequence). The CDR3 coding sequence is TGTGCCAGCAGTCCACTTGGGGGCGGGAACACTGAAGCTTTCTTT. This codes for CASSPLGGGNTEAFF.

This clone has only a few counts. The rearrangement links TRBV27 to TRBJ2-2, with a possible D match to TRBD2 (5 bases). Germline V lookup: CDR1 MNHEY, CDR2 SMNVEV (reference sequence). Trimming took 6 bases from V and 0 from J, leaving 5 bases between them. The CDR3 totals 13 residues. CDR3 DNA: TGTGCCAGCAGCGGGACGAACACCGGGGAGCTGTTTTTT. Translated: CASSGTNTGELFF.